The T cell receptor (beta chain) described here comes from a study of cytomegalovirus exposure and HLA in healthy donors. Study-level findings and limits: Several of the most significant clusters appeared, in a later analysis, to be linked to common viral pathogens.

This clone was recorded a few times. The antigen is not known. The CDR3 extends over 14 amino acids. In germline, CDR1 is SQVTM, CDR2 ANQGSEA. Trimming took 3 bases from V and 4 from J; bases not matched to a gene: 5. The PCR made use of 60 Vbeta and 13 Jbeta primers. Clones were read by immunoSEQ multiplex PCR, and TCRdb kept only the in-frame ones, dropping some. The table lists roughly 250,000 clones, 70% to 90% of them singletons. This TCR came from a woman aged 40 to 55 in good health and CMV-seropositive. The V and J genes are TRBV29-1 and TRBJ1-2, with TRBD1 matching over 10 bases. The material sequenced was PBMCs. The CDR3 region has the DNA TGCAGCGTTGACGGACAGGGGGGGGCCTATGGCTACACCTTC. It yields the protein CSVDGQGGAYGYTF.